There are a few counts of the clone carrying this TCR beta chain. Its target is unknown. The data are from a study of T cells after yellow fever vaccination. For TCR, cDNA came from 5'RACE template switching, which added a universal primer site and UMIs. TCRdb passed the 5' RACE reads through MiXCR, listing each CDR3 protein once. The data show hundreds of thousands of distinct CDR3 sequences, with roughly 4% seen just once and 20% to 25% held by the top ten. Study-wide points: Weaker overall was a secondary response that nonetheless peaked faster, on day 5 versus 15. Clonotype sharing between CD4 and CD8 compartments was small. Most primary-vaccination clones reappeared after the booster (about 95% CD4, roughly 88% CD8).

Germline CDR1 reads SGHTS; CDR2 reads YDEGEE. The V gene lost 0 bases and the J gene lost 2 bases, with 14 bases spanning the gap. The length of the CDR3 is 16 residues. The chain is built from TRBV5-8 and TRBJ1-2; unclear D gene. This sequence was found in a man younger than 30 who received the YFV17D yellow fever vaccine. Sequencing used PBMCs, obtained 5 days after the yellow fever booster vaccination. The CDR3 coding sequence is TGTGCCAGCAGCTTGGAGTCGGAATATTTAAACTATGGCTACACCTTC. Protein sequence: CASSLESEYLNYGYTF.